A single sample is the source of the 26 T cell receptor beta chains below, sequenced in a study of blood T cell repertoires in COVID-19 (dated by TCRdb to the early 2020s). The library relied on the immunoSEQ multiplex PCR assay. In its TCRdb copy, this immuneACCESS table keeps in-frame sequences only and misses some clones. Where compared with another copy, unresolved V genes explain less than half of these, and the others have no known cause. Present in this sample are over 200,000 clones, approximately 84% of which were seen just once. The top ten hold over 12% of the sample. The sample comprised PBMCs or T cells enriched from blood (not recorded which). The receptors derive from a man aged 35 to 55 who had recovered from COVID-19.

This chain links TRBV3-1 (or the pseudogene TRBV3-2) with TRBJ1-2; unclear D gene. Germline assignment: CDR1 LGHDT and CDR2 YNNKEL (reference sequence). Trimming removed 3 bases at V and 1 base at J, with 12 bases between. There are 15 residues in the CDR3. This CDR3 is CASSHRSRGNYGYTF. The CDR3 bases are TGTGCCAGCAGCCATCGTAGTCGGGGTAACTATGGCTACACCTTC.

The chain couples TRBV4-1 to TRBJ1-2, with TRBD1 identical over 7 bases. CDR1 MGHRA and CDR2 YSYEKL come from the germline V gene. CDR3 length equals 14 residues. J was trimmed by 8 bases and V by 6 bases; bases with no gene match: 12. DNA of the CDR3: TGCGCCAGCAGGCAGACAGGGATCGGAGACGGCTACACCTTC. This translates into CASRQTGIGDGYTF.

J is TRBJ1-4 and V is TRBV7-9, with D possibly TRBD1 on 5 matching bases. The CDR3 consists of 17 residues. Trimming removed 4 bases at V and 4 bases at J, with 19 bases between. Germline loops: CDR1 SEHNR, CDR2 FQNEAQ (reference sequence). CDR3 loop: CASSSAVKGMGNEKLFF. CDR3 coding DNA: TGTGCCAGCAGCTCCGCTGTGAAGGGGATGGGTAATGAAAAACTGTTTTTT.

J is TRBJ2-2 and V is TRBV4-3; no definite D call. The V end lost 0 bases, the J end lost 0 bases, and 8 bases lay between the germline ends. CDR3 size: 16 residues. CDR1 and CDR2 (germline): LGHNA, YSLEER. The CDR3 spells CASSQDPVANTGELFF. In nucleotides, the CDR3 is TGCGCCAGCAGCCAAGACCCCGTCGCGAACACCGGGGAGCTGTTTTTT.

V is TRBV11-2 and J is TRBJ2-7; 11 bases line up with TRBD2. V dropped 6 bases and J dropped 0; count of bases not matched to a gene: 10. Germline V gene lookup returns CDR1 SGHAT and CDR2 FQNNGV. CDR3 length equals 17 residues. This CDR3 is CASRRRLAGPGSYEQYF. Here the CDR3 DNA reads TGTGCCAGCAGGCGTCGACTAGCGGGACCGGGCTCCTACGAGCAGTACTTC.

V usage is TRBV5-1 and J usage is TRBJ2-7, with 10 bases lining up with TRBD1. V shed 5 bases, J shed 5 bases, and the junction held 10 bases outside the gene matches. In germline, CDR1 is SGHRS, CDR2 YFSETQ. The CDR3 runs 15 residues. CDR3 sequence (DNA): TGCGCCAGCAGTAATTCCGGGACAGGGGCCCACGAGCAGTACTTC. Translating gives CASSNSGTGAHEQYF.

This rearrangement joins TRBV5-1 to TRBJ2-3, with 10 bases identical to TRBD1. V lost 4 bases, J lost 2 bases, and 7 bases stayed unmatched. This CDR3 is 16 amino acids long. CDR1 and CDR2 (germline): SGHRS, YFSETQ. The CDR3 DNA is TGCGCCAGCAGCGCTAGGGACAGGGGTTACACAGATACGCAGTATTTT. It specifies CASSARDRGYTDTQYF.

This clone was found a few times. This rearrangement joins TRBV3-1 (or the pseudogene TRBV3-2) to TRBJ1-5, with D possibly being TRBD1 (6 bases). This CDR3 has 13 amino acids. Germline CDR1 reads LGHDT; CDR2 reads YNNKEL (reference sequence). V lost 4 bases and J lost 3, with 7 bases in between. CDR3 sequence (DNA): TGTGCCAGCAGCCGGACAGTCAATCAGCCCCAGCATTTT. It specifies CASSRTVNQPQHF.

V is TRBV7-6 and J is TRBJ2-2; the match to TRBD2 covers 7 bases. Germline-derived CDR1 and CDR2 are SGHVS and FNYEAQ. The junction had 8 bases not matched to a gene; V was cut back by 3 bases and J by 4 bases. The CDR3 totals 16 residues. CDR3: CASSFRSGGITGELFF. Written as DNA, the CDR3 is TGTGCCAGCAGCTTCCGGTCCGGGGGGATCACCGGGGAGCTGTTTTTT.

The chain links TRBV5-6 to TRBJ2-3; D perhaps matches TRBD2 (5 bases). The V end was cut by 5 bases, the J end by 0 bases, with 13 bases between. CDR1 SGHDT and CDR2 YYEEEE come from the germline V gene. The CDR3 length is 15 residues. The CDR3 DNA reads TGTGCCAGCAGTAGCCGGGGTGGGAGCACAGATACGCAGTATTTT. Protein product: CASSSRGGSTDTQYF.

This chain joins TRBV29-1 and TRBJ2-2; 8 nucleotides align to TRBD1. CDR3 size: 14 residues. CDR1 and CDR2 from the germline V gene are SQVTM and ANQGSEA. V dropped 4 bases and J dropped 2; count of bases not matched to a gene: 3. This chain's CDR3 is CSVGDRTNTGELFF. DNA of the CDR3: TGCAGCGTTGGGGACAGGACTAACACCGGGGAGCTGTTTTTT.

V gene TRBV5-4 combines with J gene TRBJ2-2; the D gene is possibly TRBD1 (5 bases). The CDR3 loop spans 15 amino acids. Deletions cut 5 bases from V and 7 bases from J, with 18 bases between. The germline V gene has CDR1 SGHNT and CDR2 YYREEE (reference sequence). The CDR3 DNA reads TGTGCCAGCAGAAACCCAGGGAATGTCGGCGGGGAGCTGTTTTTT. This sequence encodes CASRNPGNVGGELFF.

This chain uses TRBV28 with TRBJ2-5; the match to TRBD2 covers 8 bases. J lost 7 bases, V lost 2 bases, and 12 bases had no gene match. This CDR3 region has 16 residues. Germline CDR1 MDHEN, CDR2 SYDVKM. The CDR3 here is CASSLPGTPREGTQYF. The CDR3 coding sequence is TGTGCCAGCAGTTTACCCGGGACTCCCCGGGAGGGGACCCAGTACTTC. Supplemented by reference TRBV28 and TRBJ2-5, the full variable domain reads DVKVTQSSRYLVKRTGEKVFLECVQDMDHENMFWYRQDPGLGLRLIYFSYDVKMKEKGDIPEGYSVSREKKERFSLILESASTNQTSMYLCASSLPGTPREGTQYFGPGTRLLVL.

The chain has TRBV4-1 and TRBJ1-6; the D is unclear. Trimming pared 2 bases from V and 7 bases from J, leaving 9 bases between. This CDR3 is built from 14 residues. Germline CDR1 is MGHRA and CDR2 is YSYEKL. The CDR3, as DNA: TGCGCCAGCAGCCAATTGACGGGGAATTCACCCCTCCACTTT. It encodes CASSQLTGNSPLHF.

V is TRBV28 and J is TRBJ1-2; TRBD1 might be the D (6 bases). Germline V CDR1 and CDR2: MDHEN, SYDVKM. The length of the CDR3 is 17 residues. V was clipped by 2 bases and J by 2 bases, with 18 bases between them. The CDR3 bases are TGTGCCAGCAGTTTACCCCGGGCGCAGGGGACGAACTATGGCTACACCTTC. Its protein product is CASSLPRAQGTNYGYTF.

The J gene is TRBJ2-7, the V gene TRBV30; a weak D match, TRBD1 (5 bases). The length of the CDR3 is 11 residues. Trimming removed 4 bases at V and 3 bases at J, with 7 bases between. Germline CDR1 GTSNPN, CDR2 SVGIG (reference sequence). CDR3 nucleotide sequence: TGTGCCTGGACCGACAGCTACGAGCAGTACTTC. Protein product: CAWTDSYEQYF.

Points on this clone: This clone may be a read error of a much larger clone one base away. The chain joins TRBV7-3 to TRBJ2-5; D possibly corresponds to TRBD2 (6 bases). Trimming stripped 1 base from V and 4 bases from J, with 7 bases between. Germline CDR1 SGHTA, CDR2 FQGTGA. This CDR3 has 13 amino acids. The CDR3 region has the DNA TGTGCCAGCAGCTTAAACGGGGGAGAGACCCAGTACTTC. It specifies CASSLNGGETQYF.

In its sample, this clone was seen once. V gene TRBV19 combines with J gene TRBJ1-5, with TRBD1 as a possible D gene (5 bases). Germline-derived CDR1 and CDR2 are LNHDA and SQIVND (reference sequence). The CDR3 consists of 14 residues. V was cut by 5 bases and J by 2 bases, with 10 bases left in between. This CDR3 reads CASSQGRGNQPQHF. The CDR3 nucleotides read TGTGCCAGTAGTCAGGGCAGGGGCAATCAGCCCCAGCATTTT.

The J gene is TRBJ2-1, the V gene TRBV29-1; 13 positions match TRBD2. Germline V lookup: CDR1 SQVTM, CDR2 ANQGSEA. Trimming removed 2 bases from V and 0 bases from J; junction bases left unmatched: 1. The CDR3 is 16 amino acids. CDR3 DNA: TGCAGCGTTGAACGGACTAGCGGGAGCTCCTACAATGAGCAGTTCTTC. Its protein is CSVERTSGSSYNEQFF.

The CDR3 bases are TGTGCCAGCTCACCGCCCGGCAGAGGGACTGAAGCTTTCTTT. Translating it yields CASSPPGRGTEAFF. The chain uses TRBV18 and TRBJ1-1; the D is unclear. The CDR3 sequence is 14 residues long. V lost 3 bases to trimming and J lost 5 bases, with 13 bases between them. Germline V CDR1 and CDR2: KGHSH, LQKENI.

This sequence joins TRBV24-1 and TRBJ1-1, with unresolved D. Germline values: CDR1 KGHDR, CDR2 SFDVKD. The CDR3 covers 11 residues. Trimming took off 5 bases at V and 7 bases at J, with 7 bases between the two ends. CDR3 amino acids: CATSANFEAFF. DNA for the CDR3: TGTGCCACCAGTGCTAATTTTGAAGCTTTCTTT.

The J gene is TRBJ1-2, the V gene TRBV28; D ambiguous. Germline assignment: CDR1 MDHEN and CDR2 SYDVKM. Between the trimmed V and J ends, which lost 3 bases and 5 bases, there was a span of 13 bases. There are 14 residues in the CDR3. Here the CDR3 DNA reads TGTGCCAGCAGTTTGGCAGGAACCATTTATGGCTACACCTTC. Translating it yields CASSLAGTIYGYTF.

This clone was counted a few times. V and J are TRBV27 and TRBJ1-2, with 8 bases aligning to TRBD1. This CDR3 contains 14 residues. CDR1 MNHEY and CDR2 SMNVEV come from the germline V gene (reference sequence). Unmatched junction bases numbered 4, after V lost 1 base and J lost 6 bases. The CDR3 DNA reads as TGTGCCAGCAGTTTATTACAGGGGGACCATGGCTACACCTTC. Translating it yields CASSLLQGDHGYTF.

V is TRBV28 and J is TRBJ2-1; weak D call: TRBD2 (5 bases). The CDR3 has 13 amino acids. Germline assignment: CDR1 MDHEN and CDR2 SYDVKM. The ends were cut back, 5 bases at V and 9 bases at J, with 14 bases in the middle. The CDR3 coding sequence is TGTGCCAGCAGTCCGCCCCGGGATAGTGAGCAGTTCTTC. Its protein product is CASSPPRDSEQFF.

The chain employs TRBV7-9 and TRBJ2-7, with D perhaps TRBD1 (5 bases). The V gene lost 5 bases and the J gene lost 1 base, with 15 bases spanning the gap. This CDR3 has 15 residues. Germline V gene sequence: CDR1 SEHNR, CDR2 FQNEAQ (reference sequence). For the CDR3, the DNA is TGTGCCAGCAGCCCTGGGGCAGACCCGTCCTACGAGCAGTACTTC. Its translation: CASSPGADPSYEQYF.

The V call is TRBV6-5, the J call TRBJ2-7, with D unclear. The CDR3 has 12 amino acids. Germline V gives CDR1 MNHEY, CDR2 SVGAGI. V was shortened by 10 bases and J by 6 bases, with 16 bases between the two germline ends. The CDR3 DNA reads TGTGCCACGCTCGGGTCTAGAAGCGAGCAGTACTTC. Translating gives CATLGSRSEQYF.